The sequence of this T cell receptor beta chain was determined in a study of blood T cells in healthy people across ages. Per the germline V gene, CDR1 is MNHEY and CDR2 is SVGAGI. V was clipped by 6 bases and J by 4 bases, with 10 bases between them. The CDR3 sequence is 13 residues long. The use of a sample-barcoded 5' primer and a J-beta primer mix characterized a second PCR of roughly 7 to 11 cycles. TCRdb re-called the 5' RACE reads through MiXCR, storing one row per CDR3 protein. The sample consists of a few hundred thousand distinct CDR3 sequences, 25% to 30% of them appearing once. The sequencing sample was made of blood. This TCR came from a woman aged 65 to 85 in good health. The chain links TRBV6-5 to TRBJ1-5; D unresolved. The CDR3 here is CASRTGPNQPQHF. CDR3 DNA sequence: TGTGCCAGCAGAACCGGCCCTAATCAGCCCCAGCATTTT.